This TCR beta chain originates from a study of blood T cell repertoires in COVID-19. This clone occurred a few times. At the DNA level, this CDR3 is encoded by other sequences in the same sample as well. Sequencing was performed with immunoSEQ multiplex PCR; in TCRdb, only in-frame clones are kept and a portion is missing. The sample lists about 430,000 clones, roughly 89% occurring once. The V gene end was trimmed by 0 bases and the J gene end by 4 bases; junction bases not matched to a gene: 1. Per germline, CDR1 SGHDT and CDR2 YYEEEE. The CDR3 runs to 14 residues. Seattle participants joined during active infection and were tracked over time.

This receptor was obtained from a man between 18 and 29 years old with COVID-19, enrolled during active disease. Specimen: peripheral blood. This rearrangement joins TRBV5-6 to TRBJ2-1, with 7 bases matching TRBD2. CDR3 loop: CASSLGAGYNEQFF. CDR3 DNA: TGTGCCAGCAGCTTGGGAGCGGGATACAATGAGCAGTTCTTC.